This TCR beta chain appears in the sequencing data of a study of CD4 T cells in relation to SARS-CoV-2 and coronaviruses. Only one count was recorded for this clone. Its antigen is still unknown. General observations from the study: Crossreactivity was assessed only for spike protein, not other viral proteins.

Assay: immunoSEQ multiplex PCR; the TCRdb copy retains only in-frame clones and omits some. The sample comprises just under 30,000 clones, 60% to 80% of which are singletons, and over 9% rests with the top ten. CD4+ T cells from unexposed donors were obtained before the COVID-19 pandemic (2011-2018). The cells were cultured for 10 days before CD4+ T cells were isolated. The germline CDR1 and CDR2 sequences are SNHLY and FYNNEI. V was clipped by 4 bases and J by 0 bases, with 15 bases between them. The CDR3 spans 16 residues. The chain uses TRBV2 and TRBJ1-1, with a tentative D call TRBD1 (5 bases). This sequence originates from a human donor in good health. Sequenced sample: CD4+ T cells from PBMCs, cultured in vitro. The CDR3 DNA reads as TGTGCCAGCAGTGCCAGGGAAGTCTGGCTGAACACTGAAGCTTTCTTT. Translating it yields CASSAREVWLNTEAFF.